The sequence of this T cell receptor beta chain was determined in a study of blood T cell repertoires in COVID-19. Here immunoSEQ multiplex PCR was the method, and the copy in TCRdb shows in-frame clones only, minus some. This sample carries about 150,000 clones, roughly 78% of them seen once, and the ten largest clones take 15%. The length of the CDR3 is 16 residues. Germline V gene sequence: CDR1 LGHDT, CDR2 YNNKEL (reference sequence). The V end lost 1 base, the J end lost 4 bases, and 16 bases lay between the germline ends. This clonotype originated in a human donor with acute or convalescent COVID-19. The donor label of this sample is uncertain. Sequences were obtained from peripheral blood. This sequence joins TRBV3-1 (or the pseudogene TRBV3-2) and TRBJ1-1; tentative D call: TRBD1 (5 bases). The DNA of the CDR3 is TGTGCCAGCAGCCAAGCAACCCTCGGCCAGGGCACTGAAGCTTTCTTT. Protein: CASSQATLGQGTEAFF.